This is a list of T cell receptor beta chains from one sample in a study of blood T cell repertoires in COVID-19. The assay was immunoSEQ multiplex PCR, and TCRdb's table has in-frame clones only and misses some. This sample has over 150,000 clones, with about 89% found just once. The sequenced material came from peripheral blood. These receptors were collected from a man younger than 35 who had recovered from COVID-19. Each CDR3 is given with its conserved first and last residue. The D gene is left open where the match is weak. The size entry is marked missing in some rows and otherwise reads once, few, many or a size class.

DNA: TGTGCCATCAGTGGACAGGGAGGTAGCGTCTATGGCTACACCTTC
CDR3: CAISGQGGSVYGYTF
D: TRBD1
size: -
V: TRBV10-3
J: TRBJ1-2

DNA: TGTGCCAGCAGTGGACTAGCGGGGAGAAGGGTTGAGCAGTTCTTC
CDR3: CASSGLAGRRVEQFF
D: TRBD2
size: -
V: TRBV11-2
J: TRBJ2-1

DNA: TGTGCCAGCAGTTATTCAGGGGTCTATGGCTACACCTTC
CDR3: CASSYSGVYGYTF
D: -
size: -
V: TRBV6-5
J: TRBJ1-2

DNA: TGTGCCACCAGTGACCCGGGACTGGGGAGTCATGAGCAGTTCTTC
CDR3: CATSDPGLGSHEQFF
D: -
size: once
V: TRBV24-1
J: TRBJ2-1

DNA: TGTGCCAGCAGTTCTGCCAGCGGGAGAGTAAGGGATACGCAGTATTTT
CDR3: CASSSASGRVRDTQYF
D: TRBD2
size: once
V: TRBV27
J: TRBJ2-3

DNA: TGTGCCAGCAGTTTAACGGAACAGGGCGAGCAGTACTTC
CDR3: CASSLTEQGEQYF
D: -
size: -
V: TRBV12-3/TRBV12-4
J: TRBJ2-7

DNA: TGTGCCAGCTCACCACAGTCGCGACAGGCGAGAGCTGAAGCTTTCTTT
CDR3: CASSPQSRQARAEAFF
D: -
size: -
V: TRBV18
J: TRBJ1-1

DNA: TGTGCCAGCACCGACGGGGGCCAAGAGACCCAGTACTTC
CDR3: CASTDGGQETQYF
D: -
size: -
V: TRBV5-4
J: TRBJ2-5

DNA: TGTGCCAGCAGCACTGGACTAGGTGTCGAGACCCAGTACTTC
CDR3: CASSTGLGVETQYF
D: TRBD2
size: once
V: TRBV5-4
J: TRBJ2-5

DNA: TGTGCCAGCAGCCCTGGACTAGAAAATGAGCAGTTCTTC
CDR3: CASSPGLENEQFF
D: TRBD2
size: -
V: TRBV11-3
J: TRBJ2-1

DNA: TGCGCCAGCAGCCAAATACCGGGATGGGACACCGGGGAGCTGTTTTTT
CDR3: CASSQIPGWDTGELFF
D: -
size: -
V: TRBV4-3
J: TRBJ2-2

DNA: TGCGCCAGCCGTGCCGGGACTAGCGGTCCCAGGGTAGAGACCCAGTACTTC
CDR3: CASRAGTSGPRVETQYF
D: TRBD2
size: -
V: TRBV4-1
J: TRBJ2-5

DNA: TGCGCCAGCAGCTCCTACAGGGAGAACACTGAAGCTTTCTTT
CDR3: CASSSYRENTEAFF
D: -
size: -
V: TRBV5-1
J: TRBJ1-1

DNA: TGCAGTGCTAGTGGGCTCTTAAACACCGGGGAGCTGTTTTTT
CDR3: CSASGLLNTGELFF
D: -
size: -
V: TRBV20-1
J: TRBJ2-2

DNA: TGCAGCGTTGAGAAACAGGCTGGGGCCAACGTCCTGACTTTC
CDR3: CSVEKQAGANVLTF
D: -
size: -
V: TRBV29-1
J: TRBJ2-6

DNA: TGTGCCAGCAGTTTCTCCCAGGAAGGCTACACCTTC
CDR3: CASSFSQEGYTF
D: -
size: -
V: TRBV28
J: TRBJ1-2

DNA: TGTGCCAGCAGTGAACAGGGGGCCGGGGAGCTGTTTTTT
CDR3: CASSEQGAGELFF
D: TRBD1
size: -
V: TRBV25-1
J: TRBJ2-2

DNA: TGTGCCAGCACCGGGGCGGGGAGCTCCTACGAGCAGTACTTC
CDR3: CASTGAGSSYEQYF
D: -
size: -
V: TRBV19
J: TRBJ2-7

DNA: TGCAGCACAAAAGGGGGGGAAACCTACGAGCAGTACTTC
CDR3: CSTKGGETYEQYF
D: -
size: -
V: TRBV29-1
J: TRBJ2-7

DNA: TGTGCCAGCAGCTTCGGGACAGTGAACACTGAAGCTTTCTTT
CDR3: CASSFGTVNTEAFF
D: TRBD1
size: -
V: TRBV7-8
J: TRBJ1-1

DNA: TGTGCCAGCAGTGGAACAATGGGGCGGGGGGGGAGGGTACAGTACTTC
CDR3: CASSGTMGRGGRVQYF
D: TRBD2
size: -
V: TRBV28
J: TRBJ2-7

DNA: TGTGCCACCAGTGTGGGGGGGGCCGGACAGCCCCAGCATTTT
CDR3: CATSVGGAGQPQHF
D: -
size: -
V: TRBV24-1
J: TRBJ1-5

DNA: TGCGCCAGCAGCCTATTGAGAGGGGGAGAAGAGACCCAGTACTTC
CDR3: CASSLLRGGEETQYF
D: -
size: -
V: TRBV23-1
J: TRBJ2-5

DNA: TGTGCCAGCAGTTACTCGAGACAGATCTATGGCTACACCTTC
CDR3: CASSYSRQIYGYTF
D: -
size: -
V: TRBV6-5
J: TRBJ1-2

DNA: TGTGCCAGTAGTATCCTACAGGGTAATAGCAATCAGCCCCAGCATTTT
CDR3: CASSILQGNSNQPQHF
D: -
size: -
V: TRBV19
J: TRBJ1-5

DNA: TGCGCCAGCAGCTTGGCAGGGTATAATTCACCCCTCCACTTT
CDR3: CASSLAGYNSPLHF
D: -
size: -
V: TRBV5-1
J: TRBJ1-6

DNA: TGTGCCAGCAGTTTATCCGGCGGAAATCAGCCCCAGCATTTT
CDR3: CASSLSGGNQPQHF
D: -
size: -
V: TRBV27
J: TRBJ1-5

DNA: TGTGCCTGGAGTGCCGTTCGGGGGTCTGAAGCTTTCTTT
CDR3: CAWSAVRGSEAFF
D: -
size: once
V: TRBV30
J: TRBJ1-1

DNA: TGTGCCAGCAGCCAAGAACCGGCCGGGATGAAAGAGACCCAGTACTTC
CDR3: CASSQEPAGMKETQYF
D: -
size: -
V: TRBV3-1/TRBV3-2
J: TRBJ2-5

DNA: TGTGCCAGCAGCGCGGGGGGGACCTATGGCTACACCTTC
CDR3: CASSAGGTYGYTF
D: -
size: -
V: TRBV9
J: TRBJ1-2

DNA: TGTGCCACCGGGACAGGGGGCTTTCAGCCCCAGCATTTT
CDR3: CATGTGGFQPQHF
D: TRBD1
size: -
V: TRBV10-3
J: TRBJ1-5

DNA: TGCAGCGCCTCGGGGACAGATACGCAGTATTTT
CDR3: CSASGTDTQYF
D: -
size: -
V: TRBV29-1
J: TRBJ2-3

DNA: TGTGCCTGGAGCCGAGGGATGGCCGCAACTAATGAAAAACTGTTTTTT
CDR3: CAWSRGMAATNEKLFF
D: -
size: -
V: TRBV30
J: TRBJ1-4

DNA: TGTGCCAGCAGCCAAGGAGCGGCGGTTGGGGATACGCAGTATTTT
CDR3: CASSQGAAVGDTQYF
D: -
size: -
V: TRBV4-2
J: TRBJ2-3